These T cell receptor beta chains were read from a single sample in a study of radiotherapy plus CTLA-4 blockade in lung cancer. The method was immunoSEQ multiplex PCR; TCRdb's version includes in-frame clones alone and lacks a portion of them. The top ten hold 3% to 3.5% of the sample, which has some 98,000 clones, 82% seen once. The source material was peripheral blood, sampled from a patient treated with radiotherapy plus ipilimumab. The receptors here all came from a human donor with non-small cell lung cancer who had a partial response to radiotherapy plus ipilimumab. Each CDR3 is given with its conserved first and last residue. D genes are given only for firm matches. Only some rows state a clone size, as once, few, many or a class for expanded clones.

once	TRBV6-5	TRBJ1-1	TRBD1	CASKKTGAVEAFF	TGTGCCAGCAAGAAAACAGGGGCCGTTGAAGCTTTCTTT
NA	TRBV7-9	TRBJ2-7	TRBD2	CASKGSVAGSYEQYF	TGTGCCAGCAAGGGGAGCGTAGCGGGAAGTTACGAGCAGTACTTC
NA	TRBV27	TRBJ2-2	NA	CASSSITGELFF	TGTGCCAGCAGTTCTATCACCGGGGAGCTGTTTTTT
NA	TRBV19	TRBJ2-2	TRBD2	CASSGGRYTGELFF	TGTGCCAGTAGTGGCGGGAGGTACACCGGGGAGCTGTTTTTT
NA	TRBV2	TRBJ2-1	TRBD2	CASSSRAGGPNEQFF	TGTGCCAGCAGCTCGAGGGCGGGAGGGCCCAATGAGCAGTTCTTC
NA	TRBV29-1	TRBJ1-1	NA	CSVERKNTEAFF	TGCAGCGTTGAGAGGAAGAACACTGAAGCTTTCTTT
NA	TRBV5-1	TRBJ1-3	NA	CASSLGAQGAGNTIYF	TGCGCCAGCAGCTTGGGTGCCCAGGGCGCTGGAAACACCATATATTTT
NA	TRBV29-1	TRBJ1-2	TRBD1	CSVVRTGTGRTNYGYTF	TGCAGCGTTGTGAGGACCGGGACAGGTCGAACTAACTATGGCTACACCTTC
NA	TRBV5-1	TRBJ1-1	TRBD1	CASSGTGVNTEAFF	TGCGCCAGCAGTGGGACAGGGGTGAACACTGAAGCTTTCTTT
NA	TRBV11-2	TRBJ2-1	TRBD2	CASKTSGHEQFF	TGTGCCAGCAAAACTAGCGGGCATGAGCAGTTCTTC
NA	TRBV6-6	TRBJ2-1	NA	CASTSISYNEQFF	TGTGCCAGCACTTCTATCTCGTACAATGAGCAGTTCTTC
NA	TRBV18	TRBJ1-1	NA	CASSPAGRDTEAFF	TGTGCCAGCTCACCAGCGGGTCGCGACACTGAAGCTTTCTTT
NA	TRBV7-2	TRBJ2-2	TRBD2	CASRGPGLAGGPGGELFF	TGTGCCAGCAGGGGACCGGGACTAGCGGGAGGGCCCGGCGGGGAGCTGTTTTTT
NA	TRBV4-1	TRBJ2-7	TRBD1	CASSFSGTGGSEQYF	TGCGCCAGCAGTTTCTCCGGGACAGGGGGAAGCGAGCAGTACTTC
NA	TRBV19	TRBJ2-1	TRBD1	CASSTRQGRTDNEQFF	TGTGCCAGTAGTACAAGACAGGGGCGGACCGACAATGAGCAGTTCTTC
NA	TRBV19	TRBJ2-7	TRBD1	CASSSTGGIYEQYF	TGTGCCAGTAGTTCTACAGGGGGCATCTACGAGCAGTACTTC
NA	TRBV2	TRBJ2-3	TRBD2	CAQPASGRDTQYF	TGTGCCCAGCCGGCTAGCGGGAGAGATACGCAGTATTTT
NA	TRBV6-5	TRBJ2-2	NA	CASYPGAGELFF	TGTGCCAGCTATCCCGGGGCCGGGGAGCTGTTTTTT
few	TRBV28	TRBJ2-1	NA	CASTPMGSGYNEQFF	TGTGCCAGCACTCCCATGGGTAGCGGTTACAATGAGCAGTTCTTC
NA	TRBV2	TRBJ2-5	NA	CASSDGAGSFETQYF	TGTGCCAGCAGTGATGGGGCGGGAAGTTTCGAGACCCAGTACTTC
NA	TRBV7-2	TRBJ2-1	TRBD2	CASSSLTSGRDEQFF	TGTGCCAGCAGCTCCCTGACTAGCGGGAGGGATGAGCAGTTCTTC
NA	TRBV18	TRBJ1-1	TRBD1	CASSPSGGNTEAFF	TGTGCCAGCTCACCATCAGGGGGGAACACTGAAGCTTTCTTT
few	TRBV7-9	TRBJ2-7	NA	CASGRESYEQYF	TGTGCCAGCGGCAGGGAATCCTACGAGCAGTACTTC
NA	TRBV7-3	TRBJ2-1	TRBD2	CASSLSLAGGNEQFF	TGTGCCAGCAGCTTATCCCTAGCGGGAGGTAATGAGCAGTTCTTC
few	TRBV30	TRBJ1-5	NA	CAWSVDSRQPQHF	TGTGCCTGGAGTGTTGACTCCCGGCAGCCCCAGCATTTT
NA	TRBV6-6	TRBJ2-3	NA	CASSYSRGEGADTQYF	TGTGCCAGCAGTTACTCGAGGGGCGAGGGGGCAGATACGCAGTATTTT
NA	TRBV6-5	TRBJ2-2	NA	CASRTTPGGTGELFF	TGTGCCAGCAGAACCACACCAGGGGGGACCGGGGAGCTGTTTTTT